The T cell receptor (beta chain) described here comes from a study of blood T cells in healthy people across ages. With a J-beta primer mix and a sample-barcoded 5' primer, a second PCR ran roughly 6 to 11 cycles. Every cDNA molecule carried a tag from a template-switch adaptor bearing 12 random nucleotides. From each sample, at least 3 million paired-end reads containing CDR3 were obtained. MiXCR, applied by TCRdb to the 5' RACE reads, yields one record per CDR3 protein. This sample has around 850,000 distinct CDR3 sequences, with about 34% found just once. Study-wide results and limits: Long-lived donors exceeded aged donors in naive CD4+ cells and diversity. In the absence of known donor CMV status, changes in expanded clonotypes were possibly confounded.

On this clonotype itself: Its antigen is unidentified.

Trimming pared 6 bases from V and 0 bases from J, leaving 16 bases between. The CDR3 totals 16 residues. The clonotype comes from a man aged 18 to 30 in good health. The sample comprised blood. This sequence joins TRBV12-3 or TRBV12-4 and TRBJ2-3; a weak D match, TRBD2 (5 bases). As DNA, the CDR3 is TGTGCCAGCAGACCGTCGGGATCCAGCAGCACAGATACGCAGTATTTT. Encoded protein: CASRPSGSSSTDTQYF.